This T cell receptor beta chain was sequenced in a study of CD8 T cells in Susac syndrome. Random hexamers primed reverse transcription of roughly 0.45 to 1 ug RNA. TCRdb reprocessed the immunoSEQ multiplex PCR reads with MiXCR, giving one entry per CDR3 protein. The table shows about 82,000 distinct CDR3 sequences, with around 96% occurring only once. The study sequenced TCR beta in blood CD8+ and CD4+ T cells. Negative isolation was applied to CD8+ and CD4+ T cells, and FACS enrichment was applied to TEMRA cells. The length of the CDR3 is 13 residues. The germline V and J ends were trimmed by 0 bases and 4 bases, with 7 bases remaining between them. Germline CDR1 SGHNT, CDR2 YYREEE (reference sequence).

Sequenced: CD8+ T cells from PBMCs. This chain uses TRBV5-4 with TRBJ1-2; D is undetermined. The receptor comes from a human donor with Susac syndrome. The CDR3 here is CASSLEGIYGYTF. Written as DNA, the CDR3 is TGTGCCAGCAGCTTGGAAGGGATCTATGGCTACACCTTC.